This TCR beta chain was captured in a study of post-analysis software for immune sequencing data. About the research overall: Relapsing-remitting, secondary progressive and progressive-relapsing courses of multiple sclerosis were included. Whole-study results and caveats: Patients used about five TRBV segments, including TRBV5-6, TRBV5-1 and TRBV20-1, more often than controls. Multiple sclerosis was associated with a significant reduction in normalized Chao1 diversity relative to controls. Analysis by F measure revealed that same-batch samples clustered strongly together.

Included in the TCR beta cDNA libraries were unique molecular identifiers. TCRdb fed the PCR reads into MiXCR, producing one record per CDR3 protein. This repertoire shows approximately 350,000 distinct CDR3 sequences, roughly 38% found once; its top ten account for roughly 13%. This clonotype appeared a few times. Its target is not known. V was shortened by 8 bases and J by 5 bases, with 10 bases between the two germline ends. The CDR3 runs to 12 residues. Germline V gene lookup returns CDR1 MNHEY and CDR2 SVGEGT. The sequence came from a girl aged 5-17 years with multiple sclerosis. The source material was blood. The chain uses TRBV6-2 or TRBV6-3 and TRBJ2-1, with D unclear. Here the CDR3 reads CASFGRDNEQFF. The CDR3 bases are TGTGCCAGCTTCGGTAGAGACAATGAGCAGTTCTTC.